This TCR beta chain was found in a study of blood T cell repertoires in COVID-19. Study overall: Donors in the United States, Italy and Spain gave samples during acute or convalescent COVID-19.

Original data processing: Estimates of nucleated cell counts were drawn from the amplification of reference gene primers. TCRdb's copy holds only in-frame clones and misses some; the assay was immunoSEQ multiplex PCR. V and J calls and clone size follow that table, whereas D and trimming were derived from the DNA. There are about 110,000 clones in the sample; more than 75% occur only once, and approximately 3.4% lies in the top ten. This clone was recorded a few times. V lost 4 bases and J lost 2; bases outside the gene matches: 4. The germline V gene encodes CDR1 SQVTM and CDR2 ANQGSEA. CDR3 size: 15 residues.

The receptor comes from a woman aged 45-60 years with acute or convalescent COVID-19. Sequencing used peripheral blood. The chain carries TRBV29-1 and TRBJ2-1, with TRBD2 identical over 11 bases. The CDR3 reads CSVVGTSGTYNEQFF. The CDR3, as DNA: TGCAGCGTTGTTGGGACTAGCGGAACCTACAATGAGCAGTTCTTC.